This T cell receptor beta chain was sequenced in a study of T cell repertoires in cytomegalovirus infection. Background on the study: A matching HLA type, together with CMV infection, was signaled by public TCR beta signatures. Study results and caveats: Cumulative public TCR beta family frequency identified CMV carriers with the relevant HLA. CMV-specific TCR beta clonotypes restricted by HLA-C were the ones dominating the ex vivo response.

TCRdb analysed the reads with MiXCR anew, one entry per CDR3 protein. This table holds 100,000 to 150,000 distinct CDR3 sequences, 7.5% to 9% found once. Germline V CDR1 and CDR2: SGHAT, FQNNGV. This CDR3 region has 14 residues. V shed 7 bases and J 6 bases; nucleotides not matched to a gene: 12. This clonotype was counted many times. Its antigen is unknown. Sequences were obtained from PBMCs. The TCR originated in a human donor in good health (CMV status not recorded). Some clones in this sample may be carry-over from other donors' samples. The J gene is TRBJ2-7, the V gene TRBV11-2; 7 bases match TRBD2. The CDR3 sequence: CASTTTGGFGEQYF. Written as DNA, the CDR3 is TGTGCCAGCACCACGACCGGGGGGTTCGGCGAGCAGTACTTC.